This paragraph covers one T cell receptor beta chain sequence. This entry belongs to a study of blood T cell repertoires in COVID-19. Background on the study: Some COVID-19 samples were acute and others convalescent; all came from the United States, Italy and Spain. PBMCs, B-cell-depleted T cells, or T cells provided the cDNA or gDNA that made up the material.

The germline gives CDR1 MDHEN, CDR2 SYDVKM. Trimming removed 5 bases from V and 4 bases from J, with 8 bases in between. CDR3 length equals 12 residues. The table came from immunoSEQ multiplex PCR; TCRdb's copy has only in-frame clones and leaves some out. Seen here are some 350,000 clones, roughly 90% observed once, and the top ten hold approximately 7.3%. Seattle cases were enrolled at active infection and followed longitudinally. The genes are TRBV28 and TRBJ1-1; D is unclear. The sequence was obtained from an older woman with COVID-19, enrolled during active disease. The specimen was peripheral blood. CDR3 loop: CASSLGSTEAFF. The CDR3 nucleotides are TGTGCCAGCAGTCTCGGGAGCACTGAAGCTTTCTTT.